The T cell receptor (beta chain) described here comes from a study of blood T cell repertoires in COVID-19. Looking at the study overall: Collection of acute and convalescent COVID-19 samples took place in the United States, Italy and Spain. Sample material is recorded as cDNA or gDNA derived from T cells, B-cell-depleted T cells, or PBMCs.

Source study methods: By means of reference gene primer amplification, nucleated cell counts were estimated. The data were produced by immunoSEQ multiplex PCR, yet TCRdb's version contains in-frame clones alone and is incomplete. That table is the source of V, J and clone size, and D and trimming were worked out from the DNA. The sample records around 220,000 clones, approximately 85% being singletons. This CDR3 spans 15 amino acids. V gave up 4 bases and J gave up 2 bases; unmatched junction bases: 7. The V gene's germline CDR1 is SGHTA and CDR2 FQGNSA. Seattle cases were enrolled at active infection and followed longitudinally.

The chain uses TRBV7-2 and TRBJ2-5; 7 nucleotides agree with TRBD1. The sequenced material came from peripheral blood. The sequence derives from a woman of 80 years or more with COVID-19, enrolled during active disease. The chain's CDR3 is CASSSWDSPQETQYF. Here the CDR3 DNA reads TGTGCCAGCAGCTCCTGGGACAGCCCACAAGAGACCCAGTACTTC. Based on the CDR3 plus reference TRBV7-2 and TRBJ2-5, the full variable domain is GAGVSQSPSNKVTEKGKDVELRCDPISGHTALYWYRQSLGQGLEFLIYFQGNSAPDKSGLPSDRFSAERTGGSVSTLTIQRTQQEDSAVYLCASSSWDSPQETQYFGPGTRLLVL.